These 10 T cell receptor beta chains came from one sample sequenced in a study of T cells in Graves' hyperthyroidism and ophthalmopathy (dated by TCRdb to between 2017 and 2020). The library came from multiplex PCR. TCRdb names Illumina HiSeq 2000 as the instrument used. Amplification of TCR beta CDR3 regions was carried out from RNA transcripts. For the first round of RT-PCR on the TCR CDR3, the HTBI primer set was used together with the Qiagen OneStep RT-PCR kit. TCRdb reran the public reads through fastp at Q25 and MiXCR, keeping productive beta chains. Identical CDR3 proteins give one entry, which carries the most common genes and DNA. Here the sample has 400,000 or so distinct CDR3 sequences; more than 12% occur a single time. Around 19% of the sample is in the top ten clones. Sequenced material: blood. The origin of the receptors is a woman aged 25 to 39 with Graves' ophthalmopathy.

This clonotype was counted at least ten times. The CDR3 reads CASSFHGTNSDTQYF. In nucleotides, the CDR3 is TGTGCCAGCAGCTTTCACGGGACTAACTCAGATACGCAGTATTTT. This sequence joins TRBV7-9 and TRBJ2-3, with 7 bases that match TRBD2. This CDR3 contains 15 residues. V lost 3 bases, J lost 4 bases, and 7 bases stayed unmatched. Germline V gives CDR1 SEHNR, CDR2 FQNEAQ (reference sequence). Variable domain in full (rest from reference TRBV7-9 and TRBJ2-3): DTGVSQNPRHKITKRGQNVTFRCDPISEHNRLYWYRQTLGQGPEFLTYFQNEAQLEKSRLLSDRFSAERPKGSFSTLEIQRTEQGDSAMYLCASSFHGTNSDTQYFGPGTRLTVL.

This clonotype was detected ten times or more. The chain combines TRBV20-1 with TRBJ1-2, with 7 bases fitting TRBD1. Germline CDR1 is DFQATT and CDR2 is SNEGSKA (reference sequence). The V segment lost 3 bases and the J segment 3 bases; nucleotides outside the gene matches: 4. The CDR3 sequence is 13 residues long. The CDR3 is CSASRTGDYGYTF. CDR3 DNA sequence: TGCAGTGCTAGCCGGACAGGCGACTATGGCTACACCTTC.

This clonotype was seen at least ten times. The V call is TRBV10-3, the J call TRBJ2-1; D is unclear. In germline, CDR1 is ENHRY, CDR2 SYGVKD. The CDR3 extends over 17 amino acids. With 2 bases removed from V and 0 bases from J, the gap between germline ends came to 14 bases. This CDR3 reads CAISEASRLSSYNEQFF. The CDR3 region has the DNA TGTGCCATCAGTGAGGCGTCAAGACTTAGCTCCTACAATGAGCAGTTCTTC.

This clonotype appeared many times. The gene calls are TRBV20-1 and TRBJ2-7; 9 bases fit TRBD1. CDR1 is DFQATT, CDR2 SNEGSKA, per germline (reference sequence). The trim removed 3 bases at V and 3 bases at J, leaving 21 bases unmatched. CDR3 length equals 19 residues. CDR3 coding DNA: TGCAGTGCTAGGGTAACCGGGACAGGGCGTTCAGTTAGTTTCTACGAGCAGTACTTC. Encoded protein: CSARVTGTGRSVSFYEQYF.

This clonotype has ten or more counts. The genes are TRBV20-1 and TRBJ1-5; D uncertain. The CDR3 spans 12 residues. Trimming stripped 3 bases from V and 5 bases from J, with 8 bases between. Germline V gene lookup returns CDR1 DFQATT and CDR2 SNEGSKA (reference sequence). Here the CDR3 DNA reads TGCAGTGCTAGGCAGCTTCATCAGCCCCAGCATTTT. This sequence encodes CSARQLHQPQHF.

This clonotype was counted only a few times. The rearrangement links TRBV2 to TRBJ2-7; TRBD1 is a possible D gene (6 bases). Germline V CDR1 and CDR2: SNHLY, FYNNEI. This CDR3 is built from 10 residues. Trimming took off 10 bases at V and 8 bases at J, with 12 bases between the two ends. As DNA, the CDR3 is TGTGCCACATGGGACAATCAGCAGTACTTC. It translates to CATWDNQQYF.

This clonotype turned up a few times. The rearrangement joins TRBV29-1 to TRBJ2-5; 8 bases agree with TRBD2. The CDR3 totals 13 residues. Germline CDR1 SQVTM, CDR2 ANQGSEA. V gave up 2 bases and J gave up 5 bases; unmatched junction bases: 4. Written as DNA, the CDR3 is TGCAGCGTTGAATTAGTAGCGGGGGAGACCCAGTACTTC. Protein product: CSVELVAGETQYF.

The J gene is TRBJ1-2, the V gene TRBV5-6; D is undetermined. The CDR3 is made up of 15 amino acids. Per germline, CDR1 SGHDT and CDR2 YYEEEE. Trimming removed 0 bases at V and 5 bases at J, with 14 bases between. The DNA for the CDR3 is TGTGCCAGCAGCTTGGAGTCTTGGGGTCGTTATGGCTACACCTTC. Residues: CASSLESWGRYGYTF.

This clonotype has at least ten counts. The chain recombines TRBV11-2 with TRBJ2-1, with TRBD2 identical over 10 bases. Germline V gene sequence: CDR1 SGHAT, CDR2 FQNNGV. The CDR3 covers 14 residues. After removal of 3 bases from V and 10 bases from J, the junction contained 6 bases not matched to a gene. The CDR3 DNA sequence: TGTGCCAGCAGCTTTGGGACTAGCGTAAAGGAGCAGTTCTTC. Its protein product is CASSFGTSVKEQFF.

Worth noting for this clonotype: A clone one base away is much larger, so this may be a read error. This CDR3 is missing its conserved last phenylalanine or tryptophan, likely due to a read error. V and J are TRBV24-1 and TRBJ1-2; D ambiguous. The CDR3 contains 12 residues. Trimming took off 4 bases at V and 1 base at J, with 3 bases between the two ends. Per the germline V gene, CDR1 is KGHDR and CDR2 is SFDVKD. The CDR3, as DNA: TGTGCCACCAGTGACGATAACTATGGCTACACCTCC. Translating gives CATSDDNYGYTS.